These 19 T cell receptor beta chains were sequenced from one sample in a study of T cells in Graves' hyperthyroidism and ophthalmopathy. From RNA transcripts, TCR beta CDR3 regions were amplified. With the HTBI primer set, the TCR CDR3 went through a first round of RT-PCR. Each CDR3 protein gets one entry after TCRdb re-called the multiplex PCR reads with MiXCR. The data contain roughly 510,000 distinct CDR3 sequences, roughly 20% of them seen just once; the ten biggest clones take up less than 30%. Sequencing was done on a sample of blood. Source of these receptors: a man aged 18 to 29 with Graves' hyperthyroidism.

This clonotype was observed at least ten times. The V and J genes are TRBV28 and TRBJ1-5, with D tentatively TRBD1 (5 bases). This CDR3 comprises 16 residues. The V end lost 8 bases, the J end lost 5 bases, and 22 bases lay between the germline ends. Germline CDR1 is MDHEN and CDR2 is SYDVKM. The CDR3 sequence: CASRKPTWVGDQPQHF. CDR3 bases: TGTGCCAGCCGTAAGCCGACATGGGTGGGGGATCAGCCCCAGCATTTT.

The J gene is TRBJ1-2, the V gene TRBV12-3 or TRBV12-4; perhaps TRBD1 as D (5 bases). Trimming shortened V by 0 bases and J by 8 bases, and 13 bases separated the two germline ends. The CDR3 has 14 amino acids. The CDR3 protein is CASSLAGGREGYTF. CDR3 bases: TGTGCCAGCAGTTTAGCCGGGGGAAGGGAAGGCTACACCTTC.

This clonotype has ten or more counts. The chain carries TRBV28 and TRBJ1-5; D not resolved. Germline CDR1 and CDR2: MDHEN and SYDVKM. The CDR3 contains 14 residues. V was shortened by 1 base and J by 7 bases, with 11 bases between the two germline ends. Here the CDR3 reads CASSLYRARQPQHF. In DNA form, the CDR3 reads TGTGCCAGCAGTTTATACCGGGCGAGGCAGCCCCAGCATTTT.

This clonotype was observed at least ten times. V is TRBV12-3 or TRBV12-4 and J is TRBJ1-5, with 12 bases identical to TRBD1. Trimming cost V 5 bases and J 6 bases; bases outside gene matches: 8. CDR3 size: 16 residues. This CDR3 is CASSDRDRGHGQPQHF. In DNA, the CDR3 is TGTGCCAGCAGTGACCGGGACAGGGGGCATGGTCAGCCCCAGCATTTT.

J is TRBJ2-2 and V is TRBV30; possible D gene TRBD1, 6 bases. With 2 bases removed from V and 2 bases from J, the gap between germline ends came to 12 bases. The CDR3 extends over 15 amino acids. Germline V lookup: CDR1 GTSNPN, CDR2 SVGIG (reference sequence). The CDR3 loop is CAWSRGGTNTGELFF. CDR3 sequence (DNA): TGTGCCTGGAGTCGTGGGGGCACTAACACCGGGGAGCTGTTTTTT.

This clonotype was counted many times. The V and J genes are TRBV6-1 and TRBJ1-2, with D unclear. V lost 1 base, J lost 6 bases, and 3 bases lay in between. Germline loops: CDR1 MNHNS, CDR2 SASEGT. There are 11 residues in the CDR3. CDR3 region: CASSEENGYTF. The CDR3 nucleotides read TGTGCCAGCAGTGAAGAAAATGGCTACACCTTC.

The J gene is TRBJ2-6, the V gene TRBV13; possibly TRBD2 for D (6 bases). Germline CDR1 is PRHDT and CDR2 is FYEKMQ (reference sequence). V lost 5 bases, J lost 0 bases, and 23 bases lay in between. This CDR3 spans 20 amino acids. CDR3 region: CASSPLTGTPRPSGANVLTF. The DNA of the CDR3 is TGTGCCAGCAGCCCTCTCACCGGGACTCCTCGACCCTCTGGGGCCAACGTCCTGACTTTC.

The CDR3 DNA sequence: TGTGCCAGCAGCCCCGGAGGGCGGGGGGCAGGGGAGACCCAGTACTTC. This encodes CASSPGGRGAGETQYF. The genes are TRBV12-3 or TRBV12-4 and TRBJ2-5; 8 bases fit TRBD2. The V segment lost 6 bases and the J segment 5 bases; nucleotides outside the gene matches: 14. CDR3 length equals 16 residues.

This clonotype was picked up many times. The V gene is TRBV19, the J gene TRBJ2-5; D is undetermined. V dropped 6 bases and J dropped 2 bases, with 16 bases sitting between them. The germline gives CDR1 LNHDA, CDR2 SQIVND (reference sequence). CDR3 length: 15 amino acids. CDR3: CASSYIRVLQETQYF. CDR3 coding DNA: TGTGCCAGTAGCTATATTAGGGTTCTACAAGAGACCCAGTACTTC.

In this sample, this clonotype turned up a few times. The chain joins TRBV7-9 to TRBJ1-1; D is uncertain. The V gene's germline CDR1 is SEHNR and CDR2 FQNEAQ (reference sequence). The CDR3 sequence is 12 residues long. V was pared by 5 bases and J by 10 bases, with 14 bases between. The CDR3 region is CASSPPPGRAFF. In DNA, the CDR3 is TGTGCCAGCAGCCCCCCGCCTGGGCGAGCTTTCTTT.

The CDR3 DNA is TGCGCCAGCAGCTCCGCGGACAGGGCCCACACCGGGGAGCTGTTTTTT. The encoded protein is CASSSADRAHTGELFF. The chain links TRBV5-1 to TRBJ2-2; TRBD1 agrees at 8 bases. In germline, CDR1 is SGHRS, CDR2 YFSETQ. V dropped 3 bases and J dropped 3; count of bases not matched to a gene: 7. This CDR3 is 16 amino acids long.

About this clonotype: This may be a read error: a much more frequent sequence differs by one nucleotide. The chain couples TRBV7-8 to TRBJ2-7, with TRBD1 matching over 10 bases. Germline-derived CDR1 and CDR2 are SGHVS and FQNEAQ. CDR3 length: 14 amino acids. The DNA for the CDR3 is TGTGCCGGCAGCTCGCGACAGGGGGCGGGGGAGCAGTACTTC. It specifies CAGSSRQGAGEQYF. The variable domain in full, completed from reference TRBV7-8 and TRBJ2-7, reads GAGVSQSPRYKVAKRGQDVALRCDPISGHVSLFWYQQALGQGPEFLTYFQNEAQLDKSGLPSDRFFAERPEGSVSTLKIQRTQQEDSAVYLCAGSSRQGAGEQYFGPGTRLTVT.

The rearrangement links TRBV25-1 to TRBJ2-7; tentatively, D is TRBD2 (6 bases). Trimming pared 2 bases from V and 6 bases from J, leaving 20 bases between. The CDR3 extends over 16 amino acids. Germline V lookup: CDR1 MGHDK, CDR2 SYGVNS. The CDR3 DNA reads as TGTGCCAGCAGTGAAGGAGGAGGGAAGGGAAGGGGCGAGCAGTACTTC. This translates into CASSEGGGKGRGEQYF.

This sequence joins TRBV12-3 or TRBV12-4 and TRBJ1-3, with no clear D. The ends were cut back, 6 bases at V and 0 bases at J, with 9 bases in the middle. The CDR3 has 14 residues. The CDR3 coding sequence is TGTGCCAGCAGGACTATTAGCTCTGGAAACACCATATATTTT. This encodes CASRTISSGNTIYF.

This clonotype appeared many times. The chain uses TRBV29-1 and TRBJ1-2, with D tentatively TRBD1 (5 bases). Trimming took 6 bases from V and 3 from J, leaving 11 bases between them. From germline, CDR1 is SQVTM and CDR2 ANQGSEA. The CDR3 has 12 residues. The CDR3 DNA follows: TGCAGCGTGACGGGGGGAGACTATGGCTACACCTTC. Translating gives CSVTGGDYGYTF.

This clonotype was counted at least ten times. The chain couples TRBV29-1 to TRBJ1-2, with D hard to call. This CDR3 has 12 residues. The V gene lost 6 bases and the J gene lost 0 bases, with 8 bases spanning the gap. Germline lookup yields CDR1 SQVTM and CDR2 ANQGSEA. CDR3 amino acids: CSVELTNYGYTF. In DNA form, the CDR3 reads TGCAGCGTGGAACTTACTAACTATGGCTACACCTTC.

This clonotype was counted ten times or more. CDR3 sequence reads: CASSFYRVNVGQPQHF. CDR3 nucleotide sequence: TGTGCCAGCAGTTTTTACAGGGTTAATGTGGGGCAGCCCCAGCATTTT. The chain carries TRBV28 and TRBJ1-5; tentatively, D is TRBD1 (6 bases). This CDR3 spans 16 amino acids. The V and J ends lost 3 bases and 7 bases respectively, with 19 bases between them. Germline V CDR1 and CDR2: MDHEN, SYDVKM.

This clonotype was picked up a small number of times. CDR3 loop: CAISQYGTGDQETQYF. CDR3 in DNA: TGTGCCATCAGTCAGTACGGGACAGGGGACCAAGAGACCCAGTACTTC. The chain recombines TRBV10-3 with TRBJ2-5; 10 nucleotides align to TRBD1. Germline assignment: CDR1 ENHRY and CDR2 SYGVKD. V lost 5 bases, J lost 0 bases, and 6 bases stayed unmatched. The CDR3 is 16 amino acids.

In this sample, this clonotype turned up a few times. The chain links TRBV10-3 to TRBJ2-2; D may be TRBD2 (5 bases). CDR3 length: 16 residues. Germline V gives CDR1 ENHRY, CDR2 SYGVKD. Trimming stripped 2 bases from V and 5 bases from J, with 15 bases between. CDR3 DNA sequence: TGTGCCATCAGTGAGCCGGGGAAACTGAGAACCGGGGAGCTGTTTTTT. This gives the protein CAISEPGKLRTGELFF.